This T cell receptor (beta chain) was sequenced for a study of shared clonotypes between healthy human individuals. Profiled with immunoSEQ multiplex PCR; TCRdb holds only in-frame clones, not every one. The table lists 500,000 or so clones, around 95% of them singletons. CDR3 size: 13 residues. Germline CDR1 MNHEY, CDR2 SMNVEV (reference sequence). V lost 3 bases and J 2 bases, leaving 7 bases between the germline ends. The chain has TRBV27 and TRBJ2-5; no clear D. This receptor was taken from a woman in her 30s in good health. Sequencing was carried out using naive CD4+ T cells sorted from blood. This sample's subset: CD45RA+ positively selected. The CDR3 loop reads CASSFQQQETQYF. The CDR3 nucleotides are TGTGCCAGCAGTTTTCAACAACAAGAGACCCAGTACTTC.